A selection of T cell receptor beta chains follows, all from one sample in a study of blood T cells in healthy people across ages. TCRdb reanalysed the 5' RACE reads using MiXCR and keeps one entry per CDR3 protein. The sample yields about 1.4 million distinct CDR3 sequences, approximately 60% seen once. What was sequenced was blood. The receptors come from a man in his late teens or twenties in good health. Both conserved end residues are part of each CDR3. Each record gives: D gene, clone size, V gene, J gene, CDR3 protein, CDR3 DNA. D genes are given only for firm matches. Clone size appears in some rows only: once, few, many, or a class for an expanded clone.

>-|few|TRBV3-1|TRBJ2-7
CASSQGGETYEQYF
TGTGCCAGCAGCCAAGGGGGAGAAACCTACGAGCAGTACTTC
>-|-|TRBV24-1|TRBJ1-2
CATNDGYGYTF
TGTGCCACCAACGACGGCTATGGCTACACCTTC
>-|-|TRBV28|TRBJ2-6
CASSGGPFSGANVLTF
TGTGCCAGCAGCGGTGGTCCCTTCTCTGGGGCCAACGTCCTGACTTTC
>-|few|TRBV6-5|TRBJ2-4
CASSQFGPDGIQYF
TGTGCCAGCAGCCAATTTGGGCCGGACGGGATTCAGTACTTC
>TRBD1|-|TRBV28|TRBJ2-3
CATNPGQTDTQYF
TGTGCCACAAACCCGGGACAGACAGATACGCAGTATTTT
>TRBD2|-|TRBV25-1|TRBJ2-1
CASSELAGVNNEQFF
TGTGCCAGCAGTGAACTAGCGGGGGTGAACAATGAGCAGTTCTTC
>-|few|TRBV25-1|TRBJ1-6
CASSDQGITLHF
TGTGCCAGCAGTGATCAGGGCATCACCCTCCACTTT
>-|few|TRBV10-3|TRBJ2-7
CAIGQGRYEQYF
TGTGCCATCGGGCAGGGGCGATACGAGCAGTACTTC
>TRBD1|few|TRBV29-1|TRBJ2-1
CSAITGGKNEQFF
TGCAGCGCTATAACAGGGGGCAAAAATGAGCAGTTCTTC
>-|-|TRBV10-3|TRBJ2-7
CAISDTAVLAVSSSYEQYF
TGTGCCATCAGTGATACAGCGGTGCTAGCAGTTTCGAGCTCCTACGAGCAGTACTTC
>-|-|TRBV14|TRBJ2-2
CASSRRRGDTGELFF
TGTGCCAGCAGCCGGAGACGGGGCGACACCGGGGAGCTGTTTTTT
>TRBD1|-|TRBV7-2|TRBJ2-3
CASSSDRKRTDTQYF
TGTGCCAGCAGCTCGGACAGGAAACGCACAGATACGCAGTATTTT
>-|-|TRBV11-2|TRBJ2-7
CASSSLAIEQYF
TGTGCCAGCAGCTCCCTGGCAATCGAGCAGTACTTC
>-|-|TRBV27|TRBJ1-2
CASSFVGSPNYGYTF
TGTGCCAGCAGTTTTGTAGGATCCCCTAACTATGGCTACACCTTC
>-|-|TRBV7-9|TRBJ2-4
CASSLVFTAGYKNIQYF
TGTGCCAGCAGCTTAGTTTTCACAGCGGGCTACAAAAACATTCAGTACTTC
>-|few|TRBV7-9|TRBJ2-1
CASSGREGQPNEQFF
TGTGCCAGCAGCGGCCGGGAGGGACAGCCGAATGAGCAGTTCTTC
>-|-|TRBV4-2|TRBJ2-1
CASSQDPGEIRGNEQFF
TGTGCCAGCAGCCAAGATCCAGGGGAAATCCGAGGCAATGAGCAGTTCTTC
>-|-|TRBV10-3|TRBJ2-1
CAITGGAYNEQFF
TGTGCCATCACGGGCGGAGCCTACAATGAGCAGTTCTTC
>TRBD2|-|TRBV7-9|TRBJ2-5
CASRRGGASPQETQYF
TGTGCCAGCAGACGCGGGGGGGCCTCCCCCCAAGAGACCCAGTACTTC
>-|-|TRBV27|TRBJ2-5
CASSSWTEKETQYF
TGTGCCAGCAGTTCCTGGACAGAAAAAGAGACCCAGTACTTC
>-|-|TRBV4-2|TRBJ2-1
CASSQRASRYNEQFF
TGTGCCAGCAGCCAACGGGCTAGCAGGTACAATGAGCAGTTCTTC
>-|-|TRBV5-6|TRBJ2-7
CASSEQGPIWYEQYF
TGTGCCAGCAGCGAGCAAGGACCTATATGGTACGAGCAGTACTTC
>-|many|TRBV7-9|TRBJ2-7
CASSSYSYEQYF
TGTGCCAGCAGCTCATATTCCTACGAGCAGTACTTC
>-|-|TRBV10-1|TRBJ1-2
CASSSGNNYYGYTF
TGCGCCAGCAGTTCAGGGAATAACTATTATGGCTACACCTTC
>TRBD2|-|TRBV14|TRBJ2-5
CVSSLGLAREETQYF
TGTGTCAGCAGTTTGGGACTAGCCAGAGAAGAGACCCAGTACTTC
>-|-|TRBV3-1|TRBJ2-7
CASSQAFTRSYEQYF
TGTGCCAGCAGCCAAGCTTTTACCCGCTCCTACGAGCAGTACTTC
>TRBD2|-|TRBV20-1|TRBJ2-3
CSARAGGSTDTQYF
TGCAGTGCTCGAGCGGGGGGTAGCACAGATACGCAGTATTTT
>TRBD2|few|TRBV20-1|TRBJ2-1
CSASPSGRNEQFF
TGCAGTGCTAGCCCTAGCGGGAGGAATGAGCAGTTCTTC
>-|many|TRBV6-5|TRBJ1-1
CASSFLGTEAFF
TGTGCCAGCAGTTTCCTAGGGACTGAAGCTTTCTTT
>-|few|TRBV3-1|TRBJ1-4
CASSQDTGEKLFF
TGTGCCAGCAGCCAAGATACGGGCGAAAAACTGTTTTTT
>-|-|TRBV11-2|TRBJ2-5
CASSSTSRETQYF
TGTGCCAGCAGCTCCACTAGTCGTGAGACCCAGTACTTC
>-|few|TRBV5-5|TRBJ2-1
CASSLVPSEQFF
TGTGCCAGCAGCTTGGTCCCGAGCGAGCAGTTCTTC
>-|-|TRBV5-1|TRBJ2-4
CASRRDGDPSKNIQYF
TGCGCCAGCAGAAGGGACGGAGATCCCTCCAAAAACATTCAGTACTTC
>-|few|TRBV29-1|TRBJ2-6
CSAASDSGANVLTF
TGCAGCGCCGCCTCAGACTCTGGGGCCAACGTCCTGACTTTC
>-|-|TRBV28|TRBJ2-1
CASSFLPAGVESRSEQFF
TGTGCCAGCAGTTTTCTGCCCGCAGGAGTGGAAAGTAGAAGTGAGCAGTTCTTC
>-|few|TRBV7-2|TRBJ2-7
CASSPPESDEQYF
TGTGCCAGCAGCCCCCCTGAGTCTGACGAGCAGTACTTC
>-|-|TRBV7-2|TRBJ2-2
CASSSPGLSGGELFF
TGTGCCAGCAGCTCACCGGGACTTTCTGGGGGGGAGCTGTTTTTT
>-|-|TRBV4-2|TRBJ2-7
CASSQEEGGTYEQYF
TGTGCCAGCAGCCAAGAAGAGGGCGGTACCTACGAGCAGTACTTC
>TRBD1|-|TRBV29-1|TRBJ2-1
CSRAGTVNNEQFF
TGCAGTCGTGCCGGGACAGTCAACAATGAGCAGTTCTTC
>-|few|TRBV18|TRBJ1-2
CASSARSRAYTNYGYTF
TGTGCCAGCTCAGCACGATCCAGGGCCTACACTAACTATGGCTACACCTTC
>TRBD1|few|TRBV12-3/TRBV12-4|TRBJ2-7
CASSSLTGAVDEQYF
TGTGCCAGCAGTTCCCTGACAGGGGCGGTGGACGAGCAGTACTTC
>-|-|TRBV7-9|TRBJ2-5
CASSLQQGQETQYF
TGTGCCAGCAGCTTACAACAGGGCCAAGAGACTCAGTACTTC
>-|-|TRBV10-2|TRBJ2-3
CASRISGASTDTQYF
TGCGCCAGCAGAATATCAGGGGCAAGCACAGATACGCAGTATTTT
>-|-|TRBV20-1|TRBJ2-3
CSASYGPTDTQYF
TGCAGTGCTAGTTACGGCCCCACGGATACGCAGTATTTT
>-|-|TRBV20-1|TRBJ2-2
CSARKVGLNTGELFF
TGCAGTGCTAGAAAGGTCGGCCTGAACACCGGGGAGCTGTTTTTT
>-|few|TRBV27|TRBJ2-6
CASTHLGGLTTGANVLTF
TGTGCCAGCACTCACTTAGGGGGGCTGACGACTGGGGCCAACGTCCTGACTTTC
>TRBD2|few|TRBV29-1|TRBJ2-1
CSVEVGGPYEQFF
TGCAGCGTTGAGGTGGGAGGGCCTTATGAGCAGTTCTTC
>-|-|TRBV2|TRBJ1-4
CASSSGRSNNEKLFF
TGTGCCAGCAGTTCCGGACGGAGCAATAATGAAAAACTGTTTTTT
>-|-|TRBV29-1|TRBJ2-6
CSVLGDRSGANVLTF
TGCAGCGTTCTAGGGGACCGGTCTGGGGCCAACGTCCTGACTTTC
>TRBD2|-|TRBV12-5|TRBJ2-5
CASGLFFGRELLETQYF
TGTGCTAGTGGTTTGTTCTTCGGGAGGGAACTGTTAGAGACCCAGTACTTC
>TRBD2|once|TRBV20-1|TRBJ2-5
CSANPFSGGLQETQYF
TGCAGTGCTAACCCTTTTAGCGGGGGGTTGCAAGAGACCCAGTACTTC
>-|-|TRBV7-9|TRBJ2-3
CASSLTVDSTDTQYF
TGTGCCAGCAGCCTCACCGTAGATTCCACAGATACGCAGTATTTT
>TRBD2|few|TRBV20-1|TRBJ2-1
CSAKGTSGRYNNEQFF
TGCAGTGCAAAAGGGACTAGCGGGAGGTATAACAATGAGCAGTTCTTC
>-|-|TRBV7-8|TRBJ2-1
CASSLVRVSYNEQFF
TGTGCCAGCAGCTTAGTTCGAGTCTCCTACAATGAGCAGTTCTTC
>-|-|TRBV2|TRBJ2-3
CASSEAGGTDTQYF
TGTGCCAGCAGTGAGGCAGGGGGCACAGATACGCAGTATTTT
>TRBD2|-|TRBV7-7|TRBJ2-3
CASSAGLAADTQYF
TGTGCCAGCAGCGCAGGACTAGCAGCAGATACGCAGTATTTT
>TRBD2|-|TRBV10-3|TRBJ2-1
CAISESTSGKRGEQFF
TGTGCCATCAGTGAATCGACTAGCGGGAAGCGAGGTGAGCAGTTCTTC